The 6 T cell receptor beta chains in this list originate from one sample, sequenced in a study of blood T cell repertoires in COVID-19. The repertoire was sequenced with immunoSEQ multiplex PCR; TCRdb's copy has only in-frame clones and lacks some. In the table there are roughly 230,000 clones, 65% to 90% of which are singletons. Source material: peripheral blood. These receptors all stem from a woman between 50 and 59 years old with acute or convalescent COVID-19.

V is TRBV6-5 and J is TRBJ2-7, with 7 bases fitting TRBD1. The CDR3 runs to 15 residues. With 7 bases clipped from V and 0 bases from J, the junction kept 9 bases outside the gene matches. CDR1 and CDR2 from the germline V gene are MNHEY and SVGAGI. In DNA, the CDR3 is TGTGCCAGCACCGCTGTGAACAGGGGCTCCTACGAGCAGTACTTC. It is translated as CASTAVNRGSYEQYF.

The rearrangement uses TRBV1 and TRBJ2-1; TRBD2, the table's D call, was not compared with the DNA. TRBV1 is a pseudogene. The CDR3 covers 19 residues. CDR3 in amino acids: CTSSQEYERAKTSYNEQFF. CDR3 nucleotides: TGCACCAGCAGCCAAGAGTATGAGAGGGCCAAAACCTCCTACAATGAGCAGTTCTTC.

The chain joins TRBV28 to TRBJ1-4; D remains ambiguous. The CDR3 totals 11 residues. The germline V and J ends were trimmed by 5 bases and 8 bases, with 6 bases remaining between them. Germline loops: CDR1 MDHEN, CDR2 SYDVKM. CDR3: CASSIREKLFF. The CDR3 DNA reads as TGTGCCAGCAGTATCAGGGAAAAACTGTTTTTT.

This chain uses TRBV4-1 with TRBJ1-6; D ambiguous. CDR3 length: 13 amino acids. Trimming pared 2 bases from V and 8 bases from J, leaving 7 bases between. CDR1 and CDR2 (germline): MGHRA, YSYEKL. The CDR3 loop reads CASSQIEDSPLHF. The DNA of the CDR3 is TGCGCCAGCAGCCAAATCGAGGATTCACCCCTCCACTTT.

The chain recombines TRBV18 with TRBJ2-5; D is unclear. The CDR3 has 13 residues. V was cut by 4 bases and J by 3 bases, with 9 bases left in between. The germline gives CDR1 KGHSH, CDR2 LQKENI. The CDR3 DNA is TGTGCCAGCTCACAGACTGCCGAAGAGACCCAGTACTTC. This translates into CASSQTAEETQYF.

In this sample, this clone turned up a few times. As DNA, the CDR3 is TGCGCCAGCAGCCAAGGGACAGGGGTCTTCCAGAGCACAGATACGCAGTATTTT. Translating gives CASSQGTGVFQSTDTQYF. The J gene is TRBJ2-3, the V gene TRBV4-3; 9 nucleotides match TRBD1. V dropped 1 base and J dropped 0; count of bases not matched to a gene: 8. The CDR3 is made up of 18 amino acids. CDR1 LGHNA and CDR2 YSLEER come from the germline V gene.